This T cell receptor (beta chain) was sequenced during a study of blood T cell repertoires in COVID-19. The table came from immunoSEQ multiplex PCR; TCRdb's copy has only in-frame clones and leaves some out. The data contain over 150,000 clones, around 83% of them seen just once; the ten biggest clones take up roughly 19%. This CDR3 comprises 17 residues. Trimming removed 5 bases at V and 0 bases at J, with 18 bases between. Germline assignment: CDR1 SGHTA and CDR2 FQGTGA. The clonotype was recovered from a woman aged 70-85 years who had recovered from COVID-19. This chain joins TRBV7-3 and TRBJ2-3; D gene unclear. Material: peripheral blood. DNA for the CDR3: TGTGCCAGCAGCCCCCATGATAGCCCTTCTAGCACAGATACGCAGTATTTT. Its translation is CASSPHDSPSSTDTQYF.